The 26 T cell receptor beta chains given below trace back to one sample, sequenced in a study of cytomegalovirus exposure and HLA in healthy donors. PCR used 60 Vbeta primers and 13 Jbeta primers. Libraries were prepared by immunoSEQ multiplex PCR; TCRdb keeps only in-frame clonotypes and omits some of them. This table holds some 90,000 clones, roughly 63% found once. Specimen: PBMCs. Source of these receptors: a boy younger than 18 in good health and CMV-seropositive.

This clone was seen a handful of times. The CDR3 reads CASSSGQGVGGYTF. The CDR3 DNA sequence: TGTGCCAGCAGTTCGGGACAGGGAGTTGGTGGCTACACCTTC. The J gene is TRBJ1-2, the V gene TRBV27; 9 bases align to TRBD1. The CDR3 consists of 14 residues. Losses at the gene ends were 4 bases for V and 7 bases for J; bases not matched to a gene: 7. CDR1 is MNHEY, CDR2 SMNVEV, per germline (reference sequence).

The V and J genes are TRBV11-2 and TRBJ2-2, with a possible D match to TRBD2 (5 bases). Trimming left V 6 bases short and J 1 base short, with 12 bases between. The CDR3 covers 15 residues. CDR1 SGHAT and CDR2 FQNNGV come from the germline V gene. In DNA form, the CDR3 reads TGTGCCAGCAGTCTCTCGGGGATGAACACCGGGGAGCTGTTTTTT. Translated: CASSLSGMNTGELFF.

This rearrangement joins TRBV11-3 to TRBJ2-3; 7 bases match TRBD2. V was pared by 4 bases and J by 5 bases, with 15 bases of the junction left unmatched. The CDR3 covers 17 residues. The germline gives CDR1 SGHNT, CDR2 YENEEA. The CDR3 reads CASSYTRRGSRKDTQYF. The CDR3 DNA is TGTGCCAGCAGCTACACCCGTCGCGGGAGTCGGAAAGATACGCAGTATTTT.

The V and J genes are TRBV19 and TRBJ2-1, with D unresolved. Germline V gives CDR1 LNHDA, CDR2 SQIVND (reference sequence). V lost 4 bases to trimming and J lost 5 bases, with 15 bases between them. The CDR3 sequence is 15 residues long. CDR3: CASSTSVLQNNEQFF. CDR3 nucleotide sequence: TGTGCCAGTAGTACCAGCGTGCTACAAAACAATGAGCAGTTCTTC.

In its sample, this clone was seen a few times. The CDR3 protein is CASSWGRVGNEQFF. In DNA form, the CDR3 reads TGCGCCAGCAGCTGGGGGAGGGTTGGAAATGAGCAGTTCTTC. This chain uses TRBV5-1 with TRBJ2-1, with 7 positions matching TRBD2. Germline CDR1 is SGHRS and CDR2 is YFSETQ. The V segment lost 3 bases and the J segment 7 bases; nucleotides outside the gene matches: 7. The CDR3 runs 14 residues.

CDR3 loop: CASSERQGSTEAFF. The CDR3 nucleotides are TGCGCCAGCAGTGAGAGGCAGGGTAGCACTGAAGCTTTCTTT. The rearrangement links TRBV10-2 to TRBJ1-1, with D tentatively TRBD1 (5 bases). Per germline, CDR1 WSHSY and CDR2 SAAADI. V lost 2 bases, J lost 4 bases, and 11 bases lay in between. This CDR3 is built from 14 residues.

The V gene is TRBV30, the J gene TRBJ2-2; a weak D match, TRBD1 (5 bases). V was pared by 1 base and J by 6 bases, with 6 bases between. The germline gives CDR1 GTSNPN, CDR2 SVGIG (reference sequence). The CDR3 extends over 12 amino acids. CDR3 loop: CAWSAGPGELFF. Written as DNA, the CDR3 is TGTGCCTGGAGTGCAGGGCCCGGGGAGCTGTTTTTT.

The chain combines TRBV5-1 with TRBJ2-5; TRBD2 is a possible D gene (5 bases). In germline, CDR1 is SGHRS, CDR2 YFSETQ. CDR3 length: 13 amino acids. V lost 1 base and J 3 bases, leaving 7 bases between the germline ends. The CDR3 DNA sequence: TGCGCCAGCAGCTTGTCCGGGGAAGAGACCCAGTACTTC. This translates into CASSLSGEETQYF.

This clone was counted a few times. The chain employs TRBV18 and TRBJ1-1; a weak D match, TRBD1 (5 bases). This CDR3 contains 16 residues. V dropped 3 bases and J dropped 5 bases, with 19 bases sitting between them. The germline V gene encodes CDR1 KGHSH and CDR2 LQKENI. The CDR3 reads CASSPTPPQGGTEAFF. The CDR3 bases are TGTGCCAGCTCACCCACCCCCCCCCAGGGTGGGACTGAAGCTTTCTTT.

The chain combines TRBV7-9 with TRBJ2-7, with 9 positions matching TRBD1. The germline V gene has CDR1 SEHNR and CDR2 FQNEAQ (reference sequence). The CDR3 runs to 15 residues. V was clipped by 3 bases and J by 6 bases; unmatched bases: 9. CDR3 bases: TGTGCCAGCAGCTTGGACCGGGACAGGGTCTTCGAGCAGTACTTC. Translation: CASSLDRDRVFEQYF.

This clone was observed once. The chain joins TRBV5-8 to TRBJ1-4, with 9 bases fitting TRBD1. This CDR3 region has 14 residues. The germline gives CDR1 SGHTS, CDR2 YDEGEE. With 4 bases clipped from V and 16 bases from J, the junction kept 14 bases outside the gene matches. In DNA, the CDR3 is TGTGCCAGCAGCCAACCGGGACAGGGATTCTCTCGGTTTTTT. This translates into CASSQPGQGFSRFF.

The V gene is TRBV19, the J gene TRBJ2-1, with 9 bases lining up with TRBD2. V lost 5 bases and J lost 2; bases outside the gene matches: 10. The CDR3 runs to 17 residues. CDR1 is LNHDA and CDR2 is SQIVND in the germline V gene (reference sequence). In DNA, the CDR3 is TGTGCCAGTAGTCCCAAGTCTAGCGGGGTGACCTACAATGAGCAGTTCTTC. Protein product: CASSPKSSGVTYNEQFF.

The chain has TRBV25-1 and TRBJ2-1; no definite D call. The CDR3 runs to 14 residues. Trimming removed 7 bases from V and 8 bases from J, with 18 bases in between. Germline CDR1 is MGHDK and CDR2 is SYGVNS. The CDR3 here is CASTRSLVWDEQFF. DNA of the CDR3: TGTGCCAGCACGAGGTCATTGGTCTGGGATGAGCAGTTCTTC.

This clone came up a few times. V usage is TRBV19 and J usage is TRBJ1-2, with TRBD1 identical over 9 bases. The junction had 0 bases not matched to a gene; V was cut back by 1 base and J by 3 bases. Germline values: CDR1 LNHDA, CDR2 SQIVND (reference sequence). This CDR3 region has 14 residues. The CDR3 coding sequence is TGTGCCAGTAGTATAGGGACAGGGGACTATGGCTACACCTTC. It yields the protein CASSIGTGDYGYTF.

The chain carries TRBV27 and TRBJ1-4; the match to TRBD1 covers 7 bases. Per germline, CDR1 MNHEY and CDR2 SMNVEV (reference sequence). V shed 8 bases and J 8 bases; nucleotides not matched to a gene: 14. There are 15 residues in the CDR3. CDR3 coding DNA: TGTGCCAGCGGTCGCTACGGGACAGATTACGAAAAACTGTTTTTT. This gives the protein CASGRYGTDYEKLFF. The full variable domain, rest sourced from reference TRBV27 and TRBJ1-4, is EAQVTQNPRYLITVTGKKLTVTCSQNMNHEYMSWYRQDPGLGLRQIYYSMNVEVTDKGDVPEGYKVSRKEKRNFPLILESPSPNQTSLYFCASGRYGTDYEKLFFGSGTQLSVL.

V usage is TRBV5-1 and J usage is TRBJ2-7, with 7 positions matching TRBD1. The CDR3 totals 13 residues. V was clipped by 4 bases and J by 1 base; unmatched bases: 2. The germline V gene has CDR1 SGHRS and CDR2 YFSETQ. The CDR3 DNA follows: TGCGCCAGCAGCCAGGGGGATTCCTACGAGCAGTACTTC. Amino acids: CASSQGDSYEQYF.

The rearrangement joins TRBV15 to TRBJ2-5, with D maybe TRBD1 (6 bases). Germline CDR1 reads LNHNV; CDR2 reads YYDKDF (reference sequence). The V end was cut by 3 bases, the J end by 2 bases, with 7 bases between. The CDR3 totals 13 residues. The CDR3 DNA reads TGTGCCACCAGCAGGGACAGTCAAGAGACCCAGTACTTC. It is translated as CATSRDSQETQYF.

This sequence joins TRBV19 and TRBJ2-1; TRBD2 aligns across 8 bases. The CDR3 is made up of 15 amino acids. V trimming: 5 bases; J trimming: 5 bases; junction bases outside the gene matches: 8. Germline assignment: CDR1 LNHDA and CDR2 SQIVND (reference sequence). DNA for the CDR3: TGTGCCAGTAGTCCTACCGGGGGGGTCCACAATGAGCAGTTCTTC. Its protein product is CASSPTGGVHNEQFF.

This chain joins TRBV30 and TRBJ1-1; D remains ambiguous. With 0 bases removed from V and 1 base from J, the gap between germline ends came to 15 bases. The CDR3 has 16 residues. Looked up from germline, CDR1 is GTSNPN and CDR2 is SVGIG (reference sequence). In DNA form, the CDR3 reads TGTGCCTGGAGTGTACTAACGTCCATCCCGAACACTGAAGCTTTCTTT. This encodes CAWSVLTSIPNTEAFF.

This clone was recorded once. The V and J genes are TRBV30 and TRBJ2-5; 7 nucleotides align to TRBD1. Unmatched junction bases numbered 5, after V lost 3 bases and J lost 1 base. Germline V gives CDR1 GTSNPN, CDR2 SVGIG (reference sequence). The CDR3 is 14 residues long. The CDR3 reads CAWSFGTAQETQYF. Written as DNA, the CDR3 is TGTGCCTGGAGCTTCGGGACAGCCCAAGAGACCCAGTACTTC.

The chain employs TRBV5-1 and TRBJ2-1; 8 nucleotides align to TRBD2. CDR3 length equals 15 residues. Germline V gene lookup returns CDR1 SGHRS and CDR2 YFSETQ. The J segment lost 7 bases and the V segment lost 3 bases, leaving 9 bases of the junction unmatched. The CDR3 loop is CASSSEAGVRNEQFF. CDR3 nucleotide sequence: TGCGCCAGCAGCTCCGAAGCGGGAGTTAGGAATGAGCAGTTCTTC.

The V and J genes are TRBV5-1 and TRBJ2-6; 9 nucleotides agree with TRBD1. The CDR3 covers 17 residues. With V trimmed by 4 bases and J by 0 bases, 5 bases remained unmatched. Germline CDR1 and CDR2: SGHRS and YFSETQ. The CDR3 protein is CASSPGQGFSGANVLTF. CDR3 in DNA: TGCGCCAGCAGCCCGGGACAGGGATTCTCTGGGGCCAACGTCCTGACTTTC.

The chain employs TRBV5-1 and TRBJ2-3; 11 bases are shared with TRBD2. Unmatched junction bases numbered 7, after V lost 6 bases and J lost 4 bases. The CDR3 has 15 amino acids. In germline, CDR1 is SGHRS, CDR2 YFSETQ. CDR3 sequence reads: CASTDTSGSSDTQYF. The CDR3 coding sequence is TGCGCCAGCACCGATACTAGCGGGAGCTCAGATACGCAGTATTTT. The full variable domain, in which reference TRBV5-1 and TRBJ2-3 provide the parts outside the CDR3, is KAGVTQTPRYLIKTRGQQVTLSCSPISGHRSVSWYQQTPGQGLQFLFEYFSETQRNKGNFPGRFSGRQFSNSRSEMNVSTLELGDSALYLCASTDTSGSSDTQYFGPGTRLTVL.

This chain connects TRBV14 to TRBJ2-3; a possible D gene is TRBD1 (5 bases). V was pared by 0 bases and J by 4 bases, with 11 bases between. Germline CDR1 reads SGHDN; CDR2 reads FVKESK. CDR3 length: 15 residues. The CDR3 loop is CASSQEPGNPDTQYF. In nucleotides, the CDR3 is TGTGCCAGCAGCCAAGAGCCAGGGAACCCAGATACGCAGTATTTT.

The chain combines TRBV30 with TRBJ1-4, with D possibly TRBD1 on 6 matching bases. The CDR3 contains 14 residues. Germline CDR1 reads GTSNPN; CDR2 reads SVGIG (reference sequence). The V end was cut by 7 bases, the J end by 8 bases, with 20 bases between. The CDR3 loop reads CASEGGDTREKLFF. The CDR3 DNA sequence: TGTGCCTCTGAGGGGGGGGACACAAGGGAAAAACTGTTTTTT. Together with reference TRBV30 and TRBJ1-4, the CDR3 gives the full variable domain: SQTIHQWPATLVQPVGSPLSLECTVEGTSNPNLYWYRQAAGRGLQLLFYSVGIGQISSEVPQNLSASRPQDRQFILSSKKLLLSDSGFYLCASEGGDTREKLFFGSGTQLSVL.

The chain links TRBV19 to TRBJ2-2, with 8 bases that match TRBD2. CDR3 length equals 16 residues. Germline lookup yields CDR1 LNHDA and CDR2 SQIVND (reference sequence). The V gene end was trimmed by 4 bases and the J gene end by 5 bases; junction bases not matched to a gene: 9. The CDR3 loop is CASSTGLVFPTGELFF. Written as DNA, the CDR3 is TGTGCCAGTAGTACGGGACTAGTTTTCCCGACCGGGGAGCTGTTTTTT.